A selection of T cell receptor beta chains follows, all from one sample in a study of blood T cell repertoires in COVID-19. TCRdb keeps only in-frame clones here, not all; method: immunoSEQ multiplex PCR. The sample yields 120,000 or so clones, roughly 89% seen once. Sample: peripheral blood. These receptors were taken from a woman between 45 and 60 years old with acute or convalescent COVID-19. Each CDR3 is given with its conserved first and last residue. The order of the fields is D gene, CDR3 length, V gene, J gene, clone size, CDR3 DNA, CDR3 protein. A D gene is named only where the DNA matches it firmly. Clone sizes are given selectively: once, few, many, or a class where the clone is expanded.

D gene: .
CDR3 length: 15
V gene: TRBV7-2
J gene: TRBJ2-1
clone size: .
CDR3 DNA: TGTGCCACCTCTCTCGGACAGAGCTCCTACAATGAGCAGTTCTTC
CDR3 protein: CATSLGQSSYNEQFF

D gene: .
CDR3 length: 16
V gene: TRBV13
J gene: TRBJ2-3
clone size: .
CDR3 DNA: TGTGCCAGCAGCACCAAAAGGGGGGGGCCTACAGATACGCAGTATTTT
CDR3 protein: CASSTKRGGPTDTQYF

D gene: .
CDR3 length: 13
V gene: TRBV18
J gene: TRBJ1-4
clone size: .
CDR3 DNA: TGTGCCAGCCTTGGGACTGTTAATGAAAAACTGTTTTTT
CDR3 protein: CASLGTVNEKLFF

D gene: TRBD1
CDR3 length: 15
V gene: TRBV11-3
J gene: TRBJ1-2
clone size: .
CDR3 DNA: TGTGCCAGCAGCTTGGGCGGACAGGGTGCCTATGGCTACACCTTC
CDR3 protein: CASSLGGQGAYGYTF

D gene: .
CDR3 length: 13
V gene: TRBV10-3
J gene: TRBJ1-6
clone size: .
CDR3 DNA: TGTGCCAGTACCAGGGCGGAGTCTTCACCCCTCCACTTT
CDR3 protein: CASTRAESSPLHF

D gene: TRBD1
CDR3 length: 16
V gene: TRBV19
J gene: TRBJ1-2
clone size: .
CDR3 DNA: TGTGCCAGTAGTATGGATCCGGGACAGGGAATCGGTGGCTACACCTTC
CDR3 protein: CASSMDPGQGIGGYTF

D gene: .
CDR3 length: 13
V gene: TRBV27
J gene: TRBJ1-1
clone size: .
CDR3 DNA: TGTGCCAGCAGTTTTCGGGAGAACACTGAAGCTTTCTTT
CDR3 protein: CASSFRENTEAFF

D gene: TRBD1
CDR3 length: 15
V gene: TRBV30
J gene: TRBJ2-7
clone size: once
CDR3 DNA: TGTGCCTGGAGTGCACCGGACAGGGGCCTCTACGAGCAGTACTTC
CDR3 protein: CAWSAPDRGLYEQYF

D gene: TRBD1
CDR3 length: 13
V gene: TRBV6-5
J gene: TRBJ1-2
clone size: .
CDR3 DNA: TGTGCCAGCAGAAACAGGGGGGGGTATGGCTACACCTTC
CDR3 protein: CASRNRGGYGYTF

D gene: TRBD2
CDR3 length: 15
V gene: TRBV7-2
J gene: TRBJ2-5
clone size: .
CDR3 DNA: TGTGCCAGCAACCTAGCGGGGGGGGCCCAAGAGACCCAGTACTTC
CDR3 protein: CASNLAGGAQETQYF

D gene: .
CDR3 length: 12
V gene: TRBV7-9
J gene: TRBJ1-2
clone size: .
CDR3 DNA: TGTGCCCTCGGAGGGGAGGACGGTGGCTACACCTTC
CDR3 protein: CALGGEDGGYTF

D gene: .
CDR3 length: 14
V gene: TRBV13
J gene: TRBJ2-7
clone size: .
CDR3 DNA: TGTGCCAGCAGCTCTACAGAGACCTCCTACGAGCAGTACTTC
CDR3 protein: CASSSTETSYEQYF

D gene: .
CDR3 length: 16
V gene: TRBV9
J gene: TRBJ1-2
clone size: .
CDR3 DNA: TGTGCCAGCAGCGTAGGGGAGTCGGGCGATTACTATGGCTACACCTTC
CDR3 protein: CASSVGESGDYYGYTF

D gene: TRBD2
CDR3 length: 17
V gene: TRBV3-1/TRBV3-2
J gene: TRBJ2-1
clone size: .
CDR3 DNA: TGTGCCAGCAGCCCCCAGGGGACTAGCGGCCCCTACAATGAGCAGTTCTTC
CDR3 protein: CASSPQGTSGPYNEQFF

D gene: .
CDR3 length: 18
V gene: TRBV5-5
J gene: TRBJ1-1
clone size: .
CDR3 DNA: TGTGCCAGCAGCTTGAGTTTTGGTCAGGCTGGGAGGAACACTGAAGCTTTCTTT
CDR3 protein: CASSLSFGQAGRNTEAFF

D gene: .
CDR3 length: 15
V gene: TRBV9
J gene: TRBJ2-1
clone size: .
CDR3 DNA: TGTGCCAGCAGCGTAGACGGTACCTCCTACAATGAGCAGTTCTTC
CDR3 protein: CASSVDGTSYNEQFF

D gene: TRBD1
CDR3 length: 15
V gene: TRBV5-4
J gene: TRBJ2-1
clone size: .
CDR3 DNA: TGTGCCAGCAGCCGGAGGACAGGGGGTTCAAATGAGCAGTTCTTC
CDR3 protein: CASSRRTGGSNEQFF

D gene: TRBD2
CDR3 length: 14
V gene: TRBV6-4
J gene: TRBJ2-3
clone size: .
CDR3 DNA: TGTGCCAGCAGTGCAAGCGGGGAGAGGGATACGCAGTATTTT
CDR3 protein: CASSASGERDTQYF

D gene: .
CDR3 length: 16
V gene: TRBV6-2/TRBV6-3
J gene: TRBJ2-5
clone size: .
CDR3 DNA: TGTGCCAGCAGTTACGGGGCAGGGCTGTCCCAAGAGACCCAGTACTTC
CDR3 protein: CASSYGAGLSQETQYF

D gene: TRBD2
CDR3 length: 16
V gene: TRBV6-2/TRBV6-3
J gene: TRBJ2-7
clone size: .
CDR3 DNA: TGTGCCAGCAGTTACTTACTCGGGACTAGCACCTACGAGCAGTACTTC
CDR3 protein: CASSYLLGTSTYEQYF

D gene: .
CDR3 length: 15
V gene: TRBV19
J gene: TRBJ1-6
clone size: .
CDR3 DNA: TGTGCCAGTAGTATAGTTTCAGGGATGGATTCACCCCTCCACTTT
CDR3 protein: CASSIVSGMDSPLHF

D gene: .
CDR3 length: 14
V gene: TRBV7-6
J gene: TRBJ2-1
clone size: .
CDR3 DNA: TGTGCCAGCAGCCCGGGGGTGGACTACAATGAGCAGTTCTTC
CDR3 protein: CASSPGVDYNEQFF

D gene: .
CDR3 length: 14
V gene: TRBV5-1
J gene: TRBJ1-2
clone size: once
CDR3 DNA: TGCGCCAGCAGCTCCGGGAACCTTAACTATGGCTACACCTTC
CDR3 protein: CASSSGNLNYGYTF

D gene: TRBD2
CDR3 length: 16
V gene: TRBV14
J gene: TRBJ2-3
clone size: .
CDR3 DNA: TGTGCCAGCAGCCAACCTAGCGGGGGAAGCACAGATACGCAGTATTTT
CDR3 protein: CASSQPSGGSTDTQYF

D gene: .
CDR3 length: 15
V gene: TRBV19
J gene: TRBJ1-2
clone size: .
CDR3 DNA: TGTGCCAGTAGCCAGGATCTCGGATTAAACATTGGTTGGACCTTC
CDR3 protein: CASSQDLGLNIGWTF

D gene: TRBD1
CDR3 length: 13
V gene: TRBV5-1
J gene: TRBJ2-7
clone size: .
CDR3 DNA: TGCGCCAGCAGCTTTGAAACAGGGGTCGAGCAGTACTTC
CDR3 protein: CASSFETGVEQYF

D gene: TRBD1
CDR3 length: 16
V gene: TRBV4-2
J gene: TRBJ1-1
clone size: few
CDR3 DNA: TGTGCCAGCAGCGGACGACAGGGGGCGCAGAACACTGAAGCTTTCTTT
CDR3 protein: CASSGRQGAQNTEAFF

D gene: .
CDR3 length: 15
V gene: TRBV24-1
J gene: TRBJ2-7
clone size: once
CDR3 DNA: TGTGCCACCAGTGACCCACGGACAGAGGGAGACGAGCAGTACTTC
CDR3 protein: CATSDPRTEGDEQYF

D gene: .
CDR3 length: 17
V gene: TRBV11-3
J gene: TRBJ2-2
clone size: .
CDR3 DNA: TGTGCCAGCAGCCCCCCCCGTGCGGGTACGAACACCGGGGAGCTGTTTTTT
CDR3 protein: CASSPPRAGTNTGELFF

D gene: TRBD1
CDR3 length: 12
V gene: TRBV6-5
J gene: TRBJ2-2
clone size: .
CDR3 DNA: TGTGCCGGGGACAGGGAAAACGGGGAGCTGTTTTTT
CDR3 protein: CAGDRENGELFF

D gene: TRBD1
CDR3 length: 14
V gene: TRBV6-6
J gene: TRBJ1-4
clone size: .
CDR3 DNA: TGTGCCAGCAGTTACACAGGGGCTAATGAAAAACTGTTTTTT
CDR3 protein: CASSYTGANEKLFF

D gene: TRBD1
CDR3 length: 15
V gene: TRBV19
J gene: TRBJ2-6
clone size: .
CDR3 DNA: TGTGCCAGTAGGAGACAGGGTTATGGGGCCAACGTCCTGACTTTC
CDR3 protein: CASRRQGYGANVLTF

D gene: .
CDR3 length: 15
V gene: TRBV7-2
J gene: TRBJ2-2
clone size: .
CDR3 DNA: TGTGCCAGCAGCTTCGGGGGGACAAACACCGGGGAGCTGTTTTTT
CDR3 protein: CASSFGGTNTGELFF

D gene: .
CDR3 length: 13
V gene: TRBV2
J gene: TRBJ2-5
clone size: .
CDR3 DNA: TGTGCCAGCATTGCACAACGCCAAGAGACCCAGTACTTC
CDR3 protein: CASIAQRQETQYF

D gene: TRBD1
CDR3 length: 13
V gene: TRBV12-3/TRBV12-4
J gene: TRBJ2-1
clone size: .
CDR3 DNA: TGTGCCAGCAGTTTGGGACAGGGTCATGAGCAGTTCTTC
CDR3 protein: CASSLGQGHEQFF

D gene: .
CDR3 length: 10
V gene: TRBV30
J gene: TRBJ2-5
clone size: .
CDR3 DNA: TGTGCCTGCGGGCAAGAGACCCAGTACTTC
CDR3 protein: CACGQETQYF

D gene: TRBD1
CDR3 length: 16
V gene: TRBV2
J gene: TRBJ1-5
clone size: .
CDR3 DNA: TGTGCCAGCGGAGGTAGGGGACAGCATAGCAATCAGCCCCAGCATTTT
CDR3 protein: CASGGRGQHSNQPQHF

D gene: TRBD1
CDR3 length: 13
V gene: TRBV6-5
J gene: TRBJ2-1
clone size: .
CDR3 DNA: TGTGCCAGCAGCGGACAGGGTAGCAATGAGCAGTTCTTC
CDR3 protein: CASSGQGSNEQFF

D gene: TRBD1
CDR3 length: 14
V gene: TRBV18
J gene: TRBJ1-1
clone size: .
CDR3 DNA: TGTGCCAGCTCGTCAGGACAGGGCAACACTGAAGCTTTCTTT
CDR3 protein: CASSSGQGNTEAFF

D gene: .
CDR3 length: 16
V gene: TRBV19
J gene: TRBJ1-3
clone size: .
CDR3 DNA: TGTGCCAGTAGTATAGCAAAACTTCGCTCTGGAAACACCATATATTTT
CDR3 protein: CASSIAKLRSGNTIYF

D gene: TRBD2
CDR3 length: 16
V gene: TRBV9
J gene: TRBJ2-7
clone size: .
CDR3 DNA: TGTGCCAGCAGCCAAGGACTAGCGGGAGCCAACTACGAGCAGTACTTC
CDR3 protein: CASSQGLAGANYEQYF

D gene: TRBD1
CDR3 length: 13
V gene: TRBV27
J gene: TRBJ1-3
clone size: .
CDR3 DNA: TGTGCCAGCAGTTCAGGGACAGGGAACACCATATATTTT
CDR3 protein: CASSSGTGNTIYF

D gene: TRBD1
CDR3 length: 16
V gene: TRBV27
J gene: TRBJ1-2
clone size: .
CDR3 DNA: TGTGCCAGCAGTTCCTTACAGGGGGCCGGTAACTATGGCTACACCTTC
CDR3 protein: CASSSLQGAGNYGYTF

D gene: TRBD1
CDR3 length: 14
V gene: TRBV5-1
J gene: TRBJ1-2
clone size: .
CDR3 DNA: TGCGCCAGCAGCCTGGACAGGGACAACTATGGCTACACCTTC
CDR3 protein: CASSLDRDNYGYTF

D gene: .
CDR3 length: 13
V gene: TRBV12-3/TRBV12-4
J gene: TRBJ1-2
clone size: .
CDR3 DNA: TGTGCCAGCAGTTTCGAAGCTGGCTATGGCTACACCTTC
CDR3 protein: CASSFEAGYGYTF

D gene: .
CDR3 length: 13
V gene: TRBV11-2
J gene: TRBJ2-5
clone size: .
CDR3 DNA: TGTGCCAGCAGCTTAGGCGGTGGGGAGACCCAGTACTTC
CDR3 protein: CASSLGGGETQYF

D gene: .
CDR3 length: 12
V gene: TRBV15
J gene: TRBJ1-1
clone size: .
CDR3 DNA: TGTGCCACCAGCACCTGGAACACTGAAGCTTTCTTT
CDR3 protein: CATSTWNTEAFF

D gene: TRBD2
CDR3 length: 22
V gene: TRBV3-1/TRBV3-2
J gene: TRBJ2-3
clone size: .
CDR3 DNA: TGTGCCAGCAGCCAAGCTCCGGGACTAGCGGGAAGAGGATTGAGGGTCACAGATACGCAGTATTTT
CDR3 protein: CASSQAPGLAGRGLRVTDTQYF

D gene: .
CDR3 length: 15
V gene: TRBV7-9
J gene: TRBJ1-6
clone size: .
CDR3 DNA: TGTGCCAGCAGCCAGTGGGCCGAGCGGAATTCACCCCTCCACTTT
CDR3 protein: CASSQWAERNSPLHF

D gene: .
CDR3 length: 14
V gene: TRBV5-1
J gene: TRBJ1-1
clone size: .
CDR3 DNA: TGCGCCAGCAGCTCTGGGCAGGGCTACACTGAAGCTTTCTTT
CDR3 protein: CASSSGQGYTEAFF

D gene: .
CDR3 length: 14
V gene: TRBV27
J gene: TRBJ2-5
clone size: once
CDR3 DNA: TGTGCCAGCAGTGCGGACTACCGCCAAGAGACCCAGTACTTC
CDR3 protein: CASSADYRQETQYF

D gene: TRBD2
CDR3 length: 16
V gene: TRBV2
J gene: TRBJ2-2
clone size: .
CDR3 DNA: TGTGCCAGCAGGAGAGGACTAGCAGTAAACACCGGGGAGCTGTTTTTT
CDR3 protein: CASRRGLAVNTGELFF

D gene: TRBD1
CDR3 length: 14
V gene: TRBV19
J gene: TRBJ1-2
clone size: .
CDR3 DNA: TGTGCCAGTAGTCAGGACAGGGACTACTATGGCTACACCTTC
CDR3 protein: CASSQDRDYYGYTF

D gene: .
CDR3 length: 15
V gene: TRBV7-3
J gene: TRBJ2-2
clone size: .
CDR3 DNA: TGTGCCAGCAGCTTGGGAGCCTCGAACACCGGGGAGCTGTTTTTT
CDR3 protein: CASSLGASNTGELFF

D gene: TRBD1
CDR3 length: 14
V gene: TRBV6-2/TRBV6-3
J gene: TRBJ1-5
clone size: .
CDR3 DNA: TGTGCCAGCAGTTCTGGACAGGTCCCTAGGCCCCAGCATTTT
CDR3 protein: CASSSGQVPRPQHF

D gene: TRBD2
CDR3 length: 15
V gene: TRBV6-5
J gene: TRBJ2-7
clone size: .
CDR3 DNA: TGTGCCAGCAGCCCCGGACTAGCGGGGGACTACGAGCAGTACTTC
CDR3 protein: CASSPGLAGDYEQYF

D gene: .
CDR3 length: 14
V gene: TRBV7-9
J gene: TRBJ2-2
clone size: few
CDR3 DNA: TGTGCCAGCAGCCCCCGACTTGACACCGGGGAGCTGTTTTTT
CDR3 protein: CASSPRLDTGELFF

D gene: .
CDR3 length: 14
V gene: TRBV19
J gene: TRBJ2-2
clone size: .
CDR3 DNA: TGTGCCACAACAGGGAGTACGAACACCGGGGAGCTGTTTTTT
CDR3 protein: CATTGSTNTGELFF

D gene: .
CDR3 length: 14
V gene: TRBV5-6
J gene: TRBJ2-5
clone size: few
CDR3 DNA: TGTGCCAGCAGCTCCTGGGCGAGCCAAGAGACCCAGTACTTC
CDR3 protein: CASSSWASQETQYF

D gene: .
CDR3 length: 12
V gene: TRBV2
J gene: TRBJ2-1
clone size: .
CDR3 DNA: TGTGCCAGCAGGGAGGGGGCGCATGAGCAGTTCTTC
CDR3 protein: CASREGAHEQFF